This TCR beta chain came from a study of blood T cell repertoires in COVID-19. Across the whole study: From the United States, Italy and Spain came samples of acute and convalescent COVID-19.

Generated by immunoSEQ multiplex PCR, the TCRdb table keeps only in-frame clones and is missing some. The sample holds roughly 360,000 clones; roughly four fifths are singletons and the top ten take around 5%. CDR1 and CDR2 from the germline V gene are SGHRS and YFSETQ. The ends were cut back, 2 bases at V and 1 base at J, with 19 bases in the middle. The CDR3 contains 18 residues. Adults between about 18 and 89 years of age took part from about 24 US areas. The source material was PBMCs or T cells enriched from blood (not recorded which). The receptor comes from a woman aged 50 to 60 who had recovered from COVID-19. The chain employs TRBV5-1 and TRBJ1-3; D is undetermined. CDR3 protein: CASSFGPNFLLSGNTIYF. CDR3 coding DNA: TGCGCCAGCAGCTTTGGGCCAAACTTCCTTCTGTCTGGAAACACCATATATTTT. Supplemented by reference TRBV5-1 and TRBJ1-3, the full variable domain reads KAGVTQTPRYLIKTRGQQVTLSCSPISGHRSVSWYQQTPGQGLQFLFEYFSETQRNKGNFPGRFSGRQFSNSRSEMNVSTLELGDSALYLCASSFGPNFLLSGNTIYFGEGSWLTVV.